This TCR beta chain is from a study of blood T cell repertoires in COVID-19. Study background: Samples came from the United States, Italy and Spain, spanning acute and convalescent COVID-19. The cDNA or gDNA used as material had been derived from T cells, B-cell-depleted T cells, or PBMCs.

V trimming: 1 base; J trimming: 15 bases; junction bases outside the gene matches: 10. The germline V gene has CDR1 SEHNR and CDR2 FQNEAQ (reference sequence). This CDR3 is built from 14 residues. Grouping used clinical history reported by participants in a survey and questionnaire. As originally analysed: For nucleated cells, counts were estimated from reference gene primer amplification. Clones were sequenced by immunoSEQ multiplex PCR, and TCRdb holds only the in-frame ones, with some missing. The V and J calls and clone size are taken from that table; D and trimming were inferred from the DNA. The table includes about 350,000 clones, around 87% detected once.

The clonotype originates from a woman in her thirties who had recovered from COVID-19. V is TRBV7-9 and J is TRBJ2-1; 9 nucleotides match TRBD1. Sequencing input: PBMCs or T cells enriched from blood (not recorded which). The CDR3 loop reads CASSLGGGGTGMFF. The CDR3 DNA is TGTGCCAGCAGCTTAGGGGGAGGTGGGACAGGGATGTTCTTC.